This TCR beta chain derives from a study of shared clonotypes between healthy human individuals. In its sample, this clone was seen a few times. The antigen is undetermined. Additional DNA sequences in this sample encode the identical CDR3. Study-level results: Shared clonotypes: about 5% naive CD4, around 3.7% naive CD8, 2.3% memory CD4, under 0.5% memory CD8.

The authors loaded about 0.2 ug DNA, roughly 33,000 T cell genomes, into sorted-subset replicate PCRs. Profiled with immunoSEQ multiplex PCR; TCRdb holds only in-frame clones, not every one. The sample consists of 2 million to 2.5 million clones, 90% to 95% of them appearing once. CDR1 and CDR2 from the germline V gene are MDHEN and SYDVKM. The germline V and J ends were trimmed by 3 bases and 5 bases, with 10 bases remaining between them. CDR3 length: 13 amino acids. The receptor was isolated from a man aged 18 to 35 in good health. Some clones in this sample may be carry-over from other donors' samples. The chain couples TRBV28 to TRBJ2-5; tentatively, D is TRBD1 (5 bases). The specimen sequenced was naive CD4+ T cells from PBMCs. The subset: CD45RA+ positively selected. CDR3 in amino acids: CASSLGQGETQYF. DNA for the CDR3: TGTGCCAGCAGTTTGGGGCAGGGCGAGACCCAGTACTTC.